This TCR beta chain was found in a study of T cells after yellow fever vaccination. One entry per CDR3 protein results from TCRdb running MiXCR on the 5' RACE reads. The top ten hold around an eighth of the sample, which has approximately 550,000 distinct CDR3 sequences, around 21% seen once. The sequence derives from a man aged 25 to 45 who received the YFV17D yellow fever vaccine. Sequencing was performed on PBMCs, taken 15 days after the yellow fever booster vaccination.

The CDR3 spells CASSPNRDTYEQYF. CDR3 sequence (DNA): TGTGCCAGCAGCCCGAACAGGGACACCTACGAGCAGTACTTC. The chain couples TRBV11-1 to TRBJ2-7; D perhaps matches TRBD1 (6 bases). V lost 5 bases, J lost 2 bases, and 13 bases lay in between. Germline V gene sequence: CDR1 SGHAT, CDR2 FQDESV (reference sequence). The CDR3 length is 14 residues.